These 23 T cell receptor beta chains share one sample of origin, sequenced in a study of graft-versus-host responses after intestinal transplantation. Generated by immunoSEQ multiplex PCR, the TCRdb table keeps only in-frame clones and is missing some. The sample lists tens of thousands of clones, roughly 90% seen once, with about 0.45% in the top ten. No cognate antigen is known for these TCRs. The source material was unstimulated CD8+ T cells sorted from spleen or lymph node cells, sampled before intestinal transplant. The receptor source for this set is a human donor who received an intestinal transplant.

This chain joins TRBV6-5 and TRBJ2-2, with 11 bases matching TRBD2. This CDR3 spans 15 amino acids. CDR1 is MNHEY, CDR2 SVGAGI, per germline. V gave up 5 bases and J gave up 7 bases; unmatched junction bases: 6. The CDR3 DNA reads TGTGCCAGCAGTGGTAGCGGGAGGGTCAACGGGGAGCTGTTTTTT. Amino acid sequence: CASSGSGRVNGELFF.

V usage is TRBV9 and J usage is TRBJ2-1; 12 nucleotides match TRBD2. This CDR3 is 17 amino acids long. V gave up 0 bases and J gave up 4 bases; unmatched junction bases: 5. The germline gives CDR1 SGDLS, CDR2 YYNGEE. CDR3 sequence reads: CASSVARTSGAYNEQFF. The CDR3 DNA follows: TGTGCCAGCAGCGTAGCCAGGACTAGCGGGGCTTACAATGAGCAGTTCTTC.

The CDR3 loop is CASSISPRGSYEQYF. In nucleotides, the CDR3 is TGTGCCAGTAGTATATCACCCAGGGGCTCCTACGAGCAGTACTTC. This chain joins TRBV19 and TRBJ2-7, with D possibly TRBD1 on 6 matching bases. Germline V lookup: CDR1 LNHDA, CDR2 SQIVND (reference sequence). The CDR3 consists of 15 residues. V was cut by 2 bases and J by 0 bases, with 11 bases left in between. Drawing the rest from reference TRBV19 and TRBJ2-7, the complete variable domain is DGGITQSPKYLFRKEGQNVTLSCEQNLNHDAMYWYRQDPGQGLRLIYYSQIVNDFQKGDIAEGYSVSREKKESFPLTVTSAQKNPTAFYLCASSISPRGSYEQYFGPGTRLTVT.

The chain uses TRBV7-9 and TRBJ2-7; TRBD1 matches at 9 bases. The CDR3 runs to 15 residues. Trimming took 5 bases from V and 3 from J; bases not matched to a gene: 8. Germline V gene sequence: CDR1 SEHNR, CDR2 FQNEAQ (reference sequence). Here the CDR3 reads CASSRTGEFGYEQYF. The CDR3 bases are TGTGCCAGCAGCCGGACAGGGGAGTTCGGCTACGAGCAGTACTTC.

The V gene is TRBV27, the J gene TRBJ1-2; maybe TRBD1 (6 bases). The germline V gene encodes CDR1 MNHEY and CDR2 SMNVEV (reference sequence). Trimming pared 0 bases from V and 7 bases from J, leaving 12 bases between. The CDR3 extends over 14 amino acids. CDR3 loop: CASSLSPLGAGYTF. CDR3 coding DNA: TGTGCCAGCAGTTTATCCCCGTTGGGGGCTGGCTACACCTTC.

The chain couples TRBV13 to TRBJ2-7; 7 positions agree with TRBD1. The CDR3 length is 14 residues. In germline, CDR1 is PRHDT, CDR2 FYEKMQ (reference sequence). The V gene end was trimmed by 5 bases and the J gene end by 2 bases; junction bases not matched to a gene: 6. CDR3 bases: TGTGCCAGCAGCCCTGACAGGGATCCCTACGAGCAGTACTTC. Protein: CASSPDRDPYEQYF.

The chain couples TRBV13 to TRBJ2-7; 8 nucleotides agree with TRBD2. This CDR3 comprises 16 residues. The germline CDR1 and CDR2 sequences are PRHDT and FYEKMQ (reference sequence). V trimming: 0 bases; J trimming: 2 bases; junction bases outside the gene matches: 6. CDR3 in amino acids: CASSLGTSGMAYEQYF. The CDR3 nucleotides are TGTGCCAGCAGCTTAGGAACTAGCGGAATGGCCTACGAGCAGTACTTC.

This chain joins TRBV7-6 and TRBJ1-4; 9 bases agree with TRBD1. With V trimmed by 1 base and J by 3 bases, 0 bases remained unmatched. The CDR3 is 15 amino acids. CDR1 and CDR2 (germline): SGHVS, FNYEAQ. The CDR3 protein is CASSLGQGANEKLFF. The DNA for the CDR3 is TGTGCCAGCAGCTTAGGACAGGGGGCTAATGAAAAACTGTTTTTT.

The rearrangement joins TRBV7-9 to TRBJ1-2; 9 bases are shared with TRBD1. Per germline, CDR1 SEHNR and CDR2 FQNEAQ (reference sequence). This CDR3 is built from 15 residues. With 1 base clipped from V and 4 bases from J, the junction kept 4 bases outside the gene matches. CDR3 DNA: TGTGCCAGCAGCTTAGAGACAGGGGGAGTCTATGGCTACACCTTC. Translated, it gives CASSLETGGVYGYTF. Looking up the rest from reference TRBV7-9 and TRBJ1-2 gives the full variable domain: DTGVSQNPRHKITKRGQNVTFRCDPISEHNRLYWYRQTLGQGPEFLTYFQNEAQLEKSRLLSDRFSAERPKGSFSTLEIQRTEQGDSAMYLCASSLETGGVYGYTFGSGTRLTVV.

V gene TRBV19 combines with J gene TRBJ1-2; no reliable D call. There are 14 residues in the CDR3. V was shortened by 0 bases and J by 4 bases, with 9 bases between the two germline ends. Germline V gives CDR1 LNHDA, CDR2 SQIVND (reference sequence). The CDR3: CASSIDLGTYGYTF. Here the CDR3 DNA reads TGTGCCAGTAGTATAGATCTGGGCACCTATGGCTACACCTTC. The full variable domain, with the rest looked up from reference TRBV19 and TRBJ1-2, is DGGITQSPKYLFRKEGQNVTLSCEQNLNHDAMYWYRQDPGQGLRLIYYSQIVNDFQKGDIAEGYSVSREKKESFPLTVTSAQKNPTAFYLCASSIDLGTYGYTFGSGTRLTVV.

This clone was seen a few times. CDR3 nucleotide sequence: TGCGCCAGCAGCGCTGACAGGTCTCTGAACACTGAAGCTTTCTTT. Its translation: CASSADRSLNTEAFF. V is TRBV4-3 and J is TRBJ1-1; perhaps TRBD1 as D (6 bases). The CDR3 sequence is 15 residues long. Germline V CDR1 and CDR2: LGHNA, YSLEER. V lost 5 bases to trimming and J lost 0 bases, with 13 bases between them.

J is TRBJ1-5 and V is TRBV2; D not resolved. The CDR3 sequence is 14 residues long. The germline V gene encodes CDR1 SNHLY and CDR2 FYNNEI. V was clipped by 1 base and J by 6 bases, with 10 bases between them. The CDR3 sequence is CASSEGATVQPQHF. CDR3 bases: TGTGCCAGCAGTGAAGGGGCGACCGTTCAGCCCCAGCATTTT.

This chain uses TRBV5-6 with TRBJ2-7; D ambiguous. V was trimmed by 0 bases and J by 1 base, leaving 5 bases between them. Germline assignment: CDR1 SGHDT and CDR2 YYEEEE. The CDR3 runs to 13 residues. CDR3 bases: TGTGCCAGCAGCTTGGTGGCTTCCTACGAGCAGTACTTC. Amino acid sequence: CASSLVASYEQYF. The entire variable domain, with the rest obtained from reference TRBV5-6 and TRBJ2-7, is as follows: DAGVTQSPTHLIKTRGQQVTLRCSPKSGHDTVSWYQQALGQGPQFIFQYYEEEERQRGNFPDRFSGHQFPNYSSELNVNALLLGDSALYLCASSLVASYEQYFGPGTRLTVT.

This sequence joins TRBV30 and TRBJ1-4; 7 bases align to TRBD1. V shed 2 bases and J 5 bases; nucleotides not matched to a gene: 5. This CDR3 comprises 14 residues. Germline-derived CDR1 and CDR2 are GTSNPN and SVGIG (reference sequence). For the CDR3, the DNA is TGTGCCTGGAGTTCTTTGACAGGGAATGAAAAACTGTTTTTT. Protein sequence: CAWSSLTGNEKLFF.

This chain uses TRBV28 with TRBJ1-5, with a possible D match to TRBD1 (5 bases). Germline V lookup: CDR1 MDHEN, CDR2 SYDVKM. The CDR3 has 15 residues. V was cut by 4 bases and J by 9 bases, with 19 bases left in between. The CDR3 protein is CASSSPGHSVRPQHF. CDR3 coding DNA: TGTGCCAGCAGTTCACCCGGACACTCGGTCCGGCCCCAGCATTTT.

The chain is built from TRBV10-3 and TRBJ2-2; 7 bases map to TRBD2. CDR1 and CDR2 from the germline V gene are ENHRY and SYGVKD. The CDR3 sequence is 15 residues long. Unmatched junction bases numbered 9, after V lost 5 bases and J lost 6 bases. CDR3 protein: CAISKPGLLSGELFF. For the CDR3, the DNA is TGTGCCATCAGTAAACCGGGACTACTCTCCGGGGAGCTGTTTTTT.

This chain connects TRBV5-1 to TRBJ2-7; possibly TRBD2 for D (6 bases). The V end was cut by 0 bases, the J end by 3 bases, with 10 bases between. Germline V gene lookup returns CDR1 SGHRS and CDR2 YFSETQ. The CDR3 totals 14 residues. The CDR3 DNA reads as TGCGCCAGCAGCTTGGCCACGGGGGACTACGAGCAGTACTTC. Translating it yields CASSLATGDYEQYF.

V and J are TRBV19 and TRBJ2-2; D is possibly TRBD1 (6 bases). V was pared by 3 bases and J by 3 bases, with 14 bases between. The germline CDR1 and CDR2 sequences are LNHDA and SQIVND (reference sequence). This CDR3 spans 16 amino acids. The CDR3 bases are TGTGCCAGTAGTATCGAGTTCACAGGGTACACCGGGGAGCTGTTTTTT. Protein sequence: CASSIEFTGYTGELFF.

The V gene is TRBV30, the J gene TRBJ1-2; weak D call: TRBD1 (6 bases). Trimming took 1 base from V and 4 from J, leaving 10 bases between them. This CDR3 spans 13 amino acids. Per germline, CDR1 GTSNPN and CDR2 SVGIG (reference sequence). This CDR3 reads CAWSEGVGYGYTF. DNA of the CDR3: TGTGCCTGGAGTGAGGGGGTTGGCTATGGCTACACCTTC.

The V and J genes are TRBV13 and TRBJ2-7; D ambiguous. This CDR3 region has 15 residues. Germline V gene sequence: CDR1 PRHDT, CDR2 FYEKMQ (reference sequence). V shed 4 bases and J shed 2 bases, with 15 bases lying between them. The CDR3 DNA reads as TGTGCCAGCAGCTCCGGATTGACTCCCGCCTACGAGCAGTACTTC. Translation: CASSSGLTPAYEQYF.

This clone was observed a few times. CDR3 sequence reads: CASSQTGREQYF. The CDR3, as DNA: TGTGCCAGCTCCCAGACAGGGAGAGAGCAGTACTTC. V usage is TRBV6-1 and J usage is TRBJ2-7, with 7 bases lining up with TRBD1. CDR3 length equals 12 residues. Germline assignment: CDR1 MNHNS and CDR2 SASEGT. Trimming took 8 bases from V and 7 from J; bases not matched to a gene: 8.

The rearrangement joins TRBV7-2 to TRBJ2-7, with 7 bases identical to TRBD1. The CDR3 is 15 amino acids. CDR1 and CDR2 from the germline V gene are SGHTA and FQGNSA. Losses at the gene ends were 3 bases for V and 5 bases for J; bases not matched to a gene: 10. CDR3 protein: CASSFSTGDPHEQYF. The CDR3 DNA is TGTGCCAGCAGCTTTAGCACAGGGGATCCCCACGAGCAGTACTTC.

This rearrangement joins TRBV6-1 to TRBJ2-7; TRBD2 aligns across 14 bases. The CDR3 sequence is 14 residues long. Germline lookup yields CDR1 MNHNS and CDR2 SASEGT. The V gene end was trimmed by 8 bases and the J gene end by 3 bases; junction bases not matched to a gene: 3. CDR3 DNA: TGTGCCAGCCCGGGACTAGCGGGAGACTACGAGCAGTACTTC. Protein product: CASPGLAGDYEQYF.